The 24 T cell receptor beta chains presented below share a single source sample, sequenced in a study of response to subunit inactivated influenza vaccine. TCRdb re-called the RT-PCR reads with MiXCR, one entry per CDR3 protein. The sample lists roughly 650,000 distinct CDR3 sequences, roughly 14% occurring once. The sequenced sample was PBMCs from blood, obtained about 12 days after vaccination. The source is a man between 45 and 60 years old who received an inactivated influenza vaccine.

In this sample, this clonotype turned up many times. Compared with germline, one end of the junction differs, possibly owing to a read error. The chain employs TRBV12-3 or TRBV12-4 and TRBJ2-7; 9 positions agree with TRBD1. The CDR3 length is 13 residues. CDR3 amino acids: CASSLGQGGEQYF. In nucleotides, the CDR3 is TGCGCCAGCAGCTTGGGACAGGGCGGTGAGCAGTACTTC.

This clonotype showed up many times. The rearrangement joins TRBV7-9 to TRBJ2-7; tentative D call: TRBD2 (6 bases). Deletions cut 4 bases from V and 0 bases from J, with 10 bases between. The V gene's germline CDR1 is SEHNR and CDR2 FQNEAQ (reference sequence). This CDR3 region has 14 residues. CDR3 in DNA: TGTGCCAGCAGCTCAACTAGCAGCTCCTACGAGCAGTACTTC. It encodes CASSSTSSSYEQYF.

The CDR3 DNA reads as TGCGCCAGCAGCTTGGGGTCAGGGGGTAATTCACCCCTCCACTTT. This codes for CASSLGSGGNSPLHF. The V and J genes are TRBV5-1 and TRBJ1-6; 7 bases map to TRBD1. V was pared by 0 bases and J by 6 bases, with 3 bases of the junction left unmatched. CDR1 and CDR2 (germline): SGHRS, YFSETQ. This CDR3 has 15 amino acids.

This clonotype was found many times. This chain connects TRBV29-1 to TRBJ2-1, with 8 bases lining up with TRBD2. CDR1 is SQVTM, CDR2 ANQGSEA, per germline. CDR3 length equals 15 residues. V lost 5 bases, J lost 5 bases, and 11 bases stayed unmatched. The CDR3: CSVSPGAGENNEQFF. CDR3 in DNA: TGCAGCGTTTCCCCGGGAGCGGGGGAGAACAATGAGCAGTTCTTC.

In this sample, this clonotype turned up a few times. The V call is TRBV7-2, the J call TRBJ2-7, with D uncertain. In germline, CDR1 is SGHTA, CDR2 FQGNSA. V was pared by 5 bases and J by 0 bases, with 11 bases between. CDR3 length: 14 residues. CDR3 nucleotides: TGTGCCAGCAGCCCAAAGGCGTTCTCCTACGAGCAGTACTTC. It translates to CASSPKAFSYEQYF. The full variable domain, completed using reference TRBV7-2 and TRBJ2-7, is GAGVSQSPSNKVTEKGKDVELRCDPISGHTALYWYRQSLGQGLEFLIYFQGNSAPDKSGLPSDRFSAERTGGSVSTLTIQRTQQEDSAVYLCASSPKAFSYEQYFGPGTRLTVT.

The chain has TRBV12-3 or TRBV12-4 and TRBJ1-3, with no clear D. V was cut by 2 bases and J by 8 bases, with 4 bases left in between. The CDR3 is 11 amino acids. The CDR3 DNA sequence: TGTGCCAGCAGTTTACGAGACACCATATATTTT. The encoded protein is CASSLRDTIYF.

This clonotype was seen a few times. The rearrangement links TRBV7-2 to TRBJ2-3, with 7 bases that match TRBD1. Germline V lookup: CDR1 SGHTA, CDR2 FQGNSA. There are 15 residues in the CDR3. With V trimmed by 4 bases and J by 2 bases, 6 bases remained unmatched. CDR3 sequence: CASSSQTGITDTQYF. CDR3 sequence (DNA): TGTGCCAGCAGCTCTCAGACAGGGATCACAGATACGCAGTATTTT. Full variable domain (rest looked up from reference TRBV7-2 and TRBJ2-3): GAGVSQSPSNKVTEKGKDVELRCDPISGHTALYWYRQSLGQGLEFLIYFQGNSAPDKSGLPSDRFSAERTGGSVSTLTIQRTQQEDSAVYLCASSSQTGITDTQYFGPGTRLTVL.

The rearrangement links TRBV13 to TRBJ2-3; 7 bases fit TRBD1. The CDR3 sequence is 13 residues long. Germline V gene sequence: CDR1 PRHDT, CDR2 FYEKMQ (reference sequence). Losses at the gene ends were 7 bases for V and 3 bases for J; bases not matched to a gene: 4. CDR3 coding DNA: TGTGCCAGCAAGGGACAGTTAACAGATACGCAGTATTTT. It encodes CASKGQLTDTQYF.

The rearrangement joins TRBV5-1 to TRBJ2-7; TRBD1 aligns across 8 bases. Looked up from germline, CDR1 is SGHRS and CDR2 is YFSETQ. This CDR3 spans 14 amino acids. Germline trimming cut 4 bases from V and 4 bases from J; bases unmatched to any gene: 7. In nucleotides, the CDR3 is TGCGCCAGCAGCGCCGCAGGGGGCCAATACGAGCAGTACTTC. It specifies CASSAAGGQYEQYF.

This clonotype was counted only a few times. V and J are TRBV7-9 and TRBJ2-5; D gene ambiguous. There are 14 residues in the CDR3. CDR1 SEHNR and CDR2 FQNEAQ come from the germline V gene (reference sequence). The V end was cut by 3 bases, the J end by 2 bases, with 10 bases between. Here the CDR3 DNA reads TGTGCCAGCAGCTTCCCCCGGGCGCAAGAGACCCAGTACTTC. Its translation is CASSFPRAQETQYF.

The V call is TRBV7-7, the J call TRBJ2-5, with 7 bases identical to TRBD2. CDR1 and CDR2 from the germline V gene are SSHAT and FNYEAQ (reference sequence). The J segment lost 4 bases and the V segment lost 5 bases, leaving 10 bases of the junction unmatched. The CDR3 totals 15 residues. CDR3 bases: TGTGCCAGCAGCCCCTCGGTGGGAGGGAGAGAGACCCAGTACTTC. This translates into CASSPSVGGRETQYF.

J is TRBJ2-5 and V is TRBV5-1; possible D gene TRBD1, 5 bases. Trimming stripped 0 bases from V and 5 bases from J, with 14 bases between. The CDR3 covers 15 residues. CDR1 is SGHRS and CDR2 is YFSETQ in the germline V gene. The CDR3 loop is CASSLGGSGQETQYF. The CDR3 region has the DNA TGCGCCAGCAGCTTGGGGGGCTCGGGTCAGGAGACCCAGTACTTC. Together with reference TRBV5-1 and TRBJ2-5, the CDR3 gives the full variable domain: KAGVTQTPRYLIKTRGQQVTLSCSPISGHRSVSWYQQTPGQGLQFLFEYFSETQRNKGNFPGRFSGRQFSNSRSEMNVSTLELGDSALYLCASSLGGSGQETQYFGPGTRLLVL.

The rearrangement uses TRBV4-1 and TRBJ2-5; no clear D. The length of the CDR3 is 12 residues. The ends were cut back, 0 bases at V and 8 bases at J, with 7 bases in the middle. CDR1 is MGHRA, CDR2 YSYEKL, per germline. The CDR3 DNA reads TGCGCCAGCAGCCAAGAGGTTGGCACCCAGTACTTC. Translation gives CASSQEVGTQYF.

In its sample, this clonotype was seen a few times. The CDR3 nucleotides read TGCGCCAGCACTGGGACCGGCGAAAAACTGTTTTTT. The encoded protein is CASTGTGEKLFF. The rearrangement links TRBV5-1 to TRBJ1-4; tentative D call: TRBD1 (5 bases). This CDR3 has 12 amino acids. Trimming took 6 bases from V and 8 from J, leaving 11 bases between them. CDR1 and CDR2 (germline): SGHRS, YFSETQ.

This sequence joins TRBV27 and TRBJ2-2; 7 bases fit TRBD2. Germline CDR1 reads MNHEY; CDR2 reads SMNVEV (reference sequence). The ends lost 5 bases at V and 1 base at J; junction bases unmatched: 10. This CDR3 has 17 amino acids. CDR3 in amino acids: CASSTRTGGWNTGELFF. Written as DNA, the CDR3 is TGTGCCAGCAGTACTCGGACGGGAGGTTGGAACACCGGGGAGCTGTTTTTT.

This clonotype was found a few times. The chain uses TRBV5-4 and TRBJ2-5, with D possibly matching TRBD2 (5 bases). This CDR3 is 15 amino acids long. CDR1 and CDR2 from the germline V gene are SGHNT and YYREEE (reference sequence). V was clipped by 4 bases and J by 2 bases, with 15 bases between them. The CDR3, as DNA: TGTGCCAGCAGCAATGATCCGGGATCTCAAGAGACCCAGTACTTC. Its translation: CASSNDPGSQETQYF.

The J gene is TRBJ2-7, the V gene TRBV27; 10 bases map to TRBD2. This CDR3 is built from 18 residues. The V gene end was trimmed by 1 base and the J gene end by 7 bases; junction bases not matched to a gene: 16. From germline, CDR1 is MNHEY and CDR2 SMNVEV (reference sequence). For the CDR3, the DNA is TGTGCCAGCAGTTTATTCGGTCTAGCGGGAGAGGGGCACTGGGAGCAGTACTTC. This translates into CASSLFGLAGEGHWEQYF.

This clonotype was found a few times. The chain combines TRBV12-3 or TRBV12-4 with TRBJ2-2; 7 bases align to TRBD2. The CDR3 runs 15 residues. The V and J ends lost 6 bases and 0 bases, in that order; junction bases with no gene match: 4. The CDR3: CASSRDYANTGELFF. In DNA, the CDR3 is TGTGCCAGCAGCAGGGACTACGCGAACACCGGGGAGCTGTTTTTT.

This clonotype was detected a few times. The chain employs TRBV6-2 or TRBV6-3 and TRBJ1-5; no clear D. The CDR3 has 13 amino acids. Between the trimmed V and J ends, which lost 6 bases and 5 bases, there was a span of 11 bases. The germline gives CDR1 MNHEY, CDR2 SVGEGT. CDR3: CASSPPHHQPQHF. As DNA, the CDR3 is TGTGCCAGCAGCCCTCCACATCATCAGCCCCAGCATTTT.

This chain joins TRBV3-1 and TRBJ1-2; D perhaps matches TRBD1 (5 bases). V shed 0 bases and J shed 3 bases, with 11 bases lying between them. The CDR3 spans 15 residues. Germline CDR1 and CDR2: LGHDT and YNNKEL (reference sequence). The DNA of the CDR3 is TGTGCCAGCAGCCAAGACAGGGAGGTTTACTATGGCTACACCTTC. It codes for CASSQDREVYYGYTF.

The J gene is TRBJ2-1, the V gene TRBV20-1, with D tentatively TRBD2 (6 bases). Trimming took off 3 bases at V and 1 base at J, with 10 bases between the two ends. The germline V gene encodes CDR1 DFQATT and CDR2 SNEGSKA (reference sequence). The CDR3 length is 14 residues. CDR3 bases: TGCAGTGCTAGGCCCCTAGCGTCCTACAATGAGCAGTTCTTC. This codes for CSARPLASYNEQFF.

This clonotype has just a few counts. The chain couples TRBV2 to TRBJ2-7; D remains unclear. This CDR3 has 14 residues. Germline V gene data show CDR1 as SNHLY and CDR2 as FYNNEI. V lost 4 bases, J lost 2 bases, and 12 bases lay in between. The CDR3: CASSGQRIPYEQYF. CDR3 coding DNA: TGTGCCAGCAGTGGACAACGGATACCCTACGAGCAGTACTTC. The full variable domain, with the rest looked up from reference TRBV2 and TRBJ2-7, is EPEVTQTPSHQVTQMGQEVILRCVPISNHLYFYWYRQILGQKVEFLVSFYNNEISEKSEIFDDQFSVERPDGSNFTLKIRSTKLEDSAMYFCASSGQRIPYEQYFGPGTRLTVT.

This clonotype came up many times. CDR3: CASRPGQGALRYEQYF. For the CDR3, the DNA is TGTGCCAGCAGACCGGGACAGGGGGCCCTAAGGTACGAGCAGTACTTC. The chain has TRBV6-2 or TRBV6-3 and TRBJ2-7; 12 nucleotides align to TRBD1. The CDR3 covers 16 residues. Germline V gene lookup returns CDR1 MNHEY and CDR2 SVGEGT. The V gene end was trimmed by 6 bases and the J gene end by 4 bases; junction bases not matched to a gene: 10.

The sample holds many counts of this clonotype. The chain uses TRBV12-3 or TRBV12-4 and TRBJ1-1; TRBD1 is a possible D gene (5 bases). Trimming cost V 3 bases and J 1 base, with 9 bases left between them. The CDR3 sequence is 14 residues long. The CDR3 here is CASSLRGTNTEAFF. As DNA, the CDR3 is TGTGCCAGCAGTTTGAGGGGAACGAACACTGAAGCTTTCTTT.